The entry below describes one TCR beta chain. Its antigen is not identified. These data are taken from a study of T-cell memory formation after mild COVID-19. Overall study: Clusters of TCRs were largely donor specific.

One entry per CDR3 protein, called by TCRdb with MiXCR from the 5' RACE reads. Counted here are around 340,000 distinct CDR3 sequences, roughly an eighth occurring once; the ten biggest clones make up about 20%. General study findings and limits: Chiefly within CM and EM were the contracting CD4+ clones; CD8+ ones were within EMRA.

This CDR3 has 17 residues. Germline assignment: CDR1 SGHTA and CDR2 FQGNSA. V dropped 1 base and J dropped 10; count of bases not matched to a gene: 17. Material for sequencing was PBMCs or a T cell subset sorted from them (not recorded which). This clonotype was sampled from a man younger than 35 who had mild COVID-19 (a few samples of this study predate the infection). Cell type and time point are not known. The V call is TRBV7-2, the J call TRBJ1-1, with TRBD1 matching 8 bases. The CDR3 protein is CASSLGMAGGQSLGAFF. The CDR3 DNA sequence: TGTGCCAGCAGCTTAGGTATGGCAGGGGGCCAGTCGCTTGGAGCTTTCTTT.